The 17 T cell receptor beta chains below come from one sample, sequenced in a study of OX40 agonist ivuxolimab in advanced cancers. Profiling relied on immunoSEQ multiplex PCR, and the TCRdb table lists in-frame clones only, not all of them. This table has about 31,000 clones, more than 80% appearing once. Here the sequenced sample was CD4+ or CD8+ T cells sorted from blood, taken in a trial of the OX40 agonist ivuxolimab. The receptors were gathered from an adult with an advanced solid tumor such as melanoma, head and neck, liver or kidney cancer.

The CDR3 DNA reads as TGTGCCAGCAGTGTAACAGGGGCAACTAATGAAAAACTGTTTTTT. Amino acid sequence: CASSVTGATNEKLFF. The chain is built from TRBV2 and TRBJ1-4, with TRBD1 matching 7 bases. This CDR3 spans 15 amino acids. Germline V CDR1 and CDR2: SNHLY, FYNNEI. V lost 4 bases, J lost 0 bases, and 2 bases stayed unmatched.

V and J are TRBV7-3 and TRBJ2-1, with TRBD1 matching 7 bases. Trimming cost V 4 bases and J 7 bases; bases outside gene matches: 7. The CDR3 is 14 residues long. The germline V gene has CDR1 SGHTA and CDR2 FQGTGA. CDR3 protein: CASSSDRVGNEQFF. The CDR3 bases are TGTGCCAGCAGCTCCGACAGGGTGGGGAATGAGCAGTTCTTC.

The chain is built from TRBV18 and TRBJ2-2; possible D gene TRBD2, 5 bases. The CDR3 is 16 amino acids. V lost 6 bases to trimming and J lost 1 base, with 15 bases between them. Germline loops: CDR1 KGHSH, CDR2 LQKENI. The CDR3 DNA sequence: TGTGCCAGCTCCCACCGCCCGGGAAAGAACACCGGGGAGCTGTTTTTT. The encoded protein is CASSHRPGKNTGELFF.

This clone has a single count. V usage is TRBV28 and J usage is TRBJ1-5, with D possibly being TRBD1 (5 bases). Germline CDR1 MDHEN, CDR2 SYDVKM. CDR3 length equals 15 residues. V lost 3 bases to trimming and J lost 3 bases, with 12 bases between them. CDR3 DNA: TGTGCCAGCAGTTTTACTGGGGCAAACAATCAGCCCCAGCATTTT. It encodes CASSFTGANNQPQHF. Using reference TRBV28 and TRBJ1-5 for the parts outside the CDR3, the full variable domain is DVKVTQSSRYLVKRTGEKVFLECVQDMDHENMFWYRQDPGLGLRLIYFSYDVKMKEKGDIPEGYSVSREKKERFSLILESASTNQTSMYLCASSFTGANNQPQHFGDGTRLSIL.

V and J are TRBV9 and TRBJ1-2, with D possibly matching TRBD1 (6 bases). The CDR3 has 15 residues. Trimming took 4 bases from V and 4 from J, leaving 17 bases between them. Germline CDR1 is SGDLS and CDR2 is YYNGEE. CDR3 sequence (DNA): TGTGCCAGCAGCCCCGGGACAAGCGGGCTCTATGGCTACACCTTC. It encodes CASSPGTSGLYGYTF.

The V gene is TRBV6-5, the J gene TRBJ1-1; D remains unclear. The CDR3 consists of 14 residues. The V end lost 2 bases, the J end lost 1 base, and 8 bases lay between the germline ends. Germline assignment: CDR1 MNHEY and CDR2 SVGAGI. The CDR3 reads CASSYARRNTEAFF. Here the CDR3 DNA reads TGTGCCAGCAGTTACGCCAGGCGGAACACTGAAGCTTTCTTT.

This clone was detected a few times. The chain links TRBV4-3 to TRBJ2-3, with 8 bases fitting TRBD2. Germline assignment: CDR1 LGHNA and CDR2 YSLEER. J was trimmed by 2 bases and V by 4 bases; bases with no gene match: 11. The CDR3 runs to 17 residues. Here the CDR3 DNA reads TGCGCCAGCAGCCCAGGGATCACTAGCGGACACACAGATACGCAGTATTTT. Translated: CASSPGITSGHTDTQYF.

The chain employs TRBV6-5 and TRBJ2-2, with 7 bases that match TRBD2. Unmatched junction bases numbered 5, after V lost 7 bases and J lost 0 bases. This CDR3 comprises 15 residues. Germline V gene sequence: CDR1 MNHEY, CDR2 SVGAGI. The DNA of the CDR3 is TGTGCCAGCACTGCGGGGGAACCGAACACCGGGGAGCTGTTTTTT. This sequence encodes CASTAGEPNTGELFF.

The chain couples TRBV18 to TRBJ2-7; 12 bases match TRBD1. This CDR3 contains 15 residues. The J segment lost 6 bases and the V segment lost 3 bases, leaving 6 bases of the junction unmatched. Germline CDR1 and CDR2: KGHSH and LQKENI. CDR3 bases: TGTGCCAGCTCACCTGCGGGACAGGGGGCGTCCGAGCAGTACTTC. This encodes CASSPAGQGASEQYF.

For this clone: Germline is not matched at one junction end, which may reflect a read error. The same CDR3 arises from other DNA sequences in this sample as well. The genes are TRBV18 and TRBJ2-7; no clear D. Germline V gene sequence: CDR1 KGHSH, CDR2 LQKENI. The CDR3 is 12 residues long. CDR3 protein: CASSLLKDEQYF. In nucleotides, the CDR3 is TGTGCCAGCTCACTACTTAAAGACGAACAGTACTTC.

The J gene is TRBJ2-2, the V gene TRBV5-4; 11 bases are shared with TRBD2. CDR1 and CDR2 (germline): SGHNT, YYREEE (reference sequence). CDR3 length: 17 amino acids. The V and J ends lost 6 bases and 2 bases, in that order; junction bases with no gene match: 9. The DNA of the CDR3 is TGTGCCAGCAACCAGGGGGGGACTAGCGGTAACACCGGGGAGCTGTTTTTT. Translating it yields CASNQGGTSGNTGELFF.

V and J are TRBV6-5 and TRBJ2-7; D is uncertain. CDR3 length: 15 residues. The V and J ends lost 5 bases and 0 bases respectively, with 14 bases between them. Looked up from germline, CDR1 is MNHEY and CDR2 is SVGAGI. The CDR3 nucleotides are TGTGCCAGCAGTCCTGGCCTCGGAAGCTCCTACGAGCAGTACTTC. This gives the protein CASSPGLGSSYEQYF.

V usage is TRBV7-6 and J usage is TRBJ1-1; 8 bases are shared with TRBD1. V gave up 3 bases and J gave up 5 bases; unmatched junction bases: 8. The CDR3 is 15 amino acids. Germline CDR1 SGHVS, CDR2 FNYEAQ. This chain's CDR3 is CASSFTYRGRTEAFF. CDR3 in DNA: TGTGCCAGCAGCTTTACATACAGGGGGAGGACTGAAGCTTTCTTT.

Concerning this clone: Because the CDR3's place on the DNA is in doubt, the DNA is left out and the CDR3 is given as listed by TCRdb. The V gene is TRBV18, the J gene TRBJ2-5. CDR1 is KGHSH and CDR2 is LQKENI in the germline V gene. The CDR3 contains 15 residues when both ends are counted. CDR3: CASSPKLRARETQYF.

This chain joins TRBV2 and TRBJ2-7, with a tentative D call TRBD1 (6 bases). V was trimmed by 7 bases and J by 5 bases, leaving 15 bases between them. This CDR3 is built from 13 residues. Germline V lookup: CDR1 SNHLY, CDR2 FYNNEI. The CDR3 DNA sequence: TGTGCCAGCAACAGGGATAAAAACGACGAGCAGTACTTC. Translating gives CASNRDKNDEQYF.

This chain links TRBV28 with TRBJ2-1, with no clear D. Trimming removed 7 bases at V and 7 bases at J, with 20 bases between. The germline gives CDR1 MDHEN, CDR2 SYDVKM. This CDR3 region has 15 residues. The CDR3 sequence: CASTLDGPARNEQFF. In DNA form, the CDR3 reads TGTGCCAGCACCTTAGACGGTCCAGCTCGGAATGAGCAGTTCTTC.

The chain uses TRBV5-1 and TRBJ2-3, with unresolved D. The CDR3 is 12 residues long. Germline V gene data show CDR1 as SGHRS and CDR2 as YFSETQ. With 5 bases removed from V and 4 bases from J, the gap between germline ends came to 8 bases. CDR3 region: CASRRSADTQYF. CDR3 coding DNA: TGCGCCAGCAGGAGAAGCGCAGATACGCAGTATTTT.